The source of this TCR beta chain is a study of CD8+ T cells in alopecia areata (dated by TCRdb to 2017 to 2018). Background on the whole study: Treated patients were enrolled in an open-label pilot trial of oral tofacitinib, 5 to 10 mg twice daily, for moderate-to-severe alopecia areata. On the human side, TCRbeta sequencing was run on scalp tissue and on sorted CD4+ and CD8+ peripheral blood T cells from healthy controls and from alopecia areata patients with either patchy or totalis/universalis disease. Tofacitinib-treated patients had biopsies at baseline and at 4 and 24 weeks of treatment, with a later scalp biopsy in several patients. RNA came from the PAXgene miRNA kit for fixed scalp, the miRNeasy kit for PBMCs, and the RNeasy kit for mouse skin. High-throughput TCRbeta sequencing was used to examine T cell clonal expansion in alopecia areata in both the C3H/HeJ mouse model and human patients. Tofacitinib was given for 6 to 18 months, followed by 6 months of follow-up off drug to assess delayed response and recurrence. Scalp clonality was compared among normal scalp (n=4), patchy alopecia areata scalp (n=8), and alopecia totalis/universalis scalp (n=8). TCRbeta CDR3 regions were amplified by immunoSEQ multiplex PCR with 35 Vbeta forward and 13 Jbeta reverse primers.

The library was generated by the immunoSEQ multiplex PCR assay. To provide template for TCR sequencing, every sample had RNA extracted and reverse transcribed into cDNA. First-strand cDNA was synthesized using SuperScript III with a 2:1 mix of oligo-dT and random hexamers. A synthetic immune receptor repertoire was used to gauge amplification bias, and whatever bias remained was removed computationally. From the authors' description of their analysis: Raw reads were preprocessed to remove errors, and CDR3 was defined according to IMGT conventions as the region from the conserved cysteine to phenylalanine. Clonality was calculated as 1 minus Shannon entropy normalized by log2 of the number of productive unique TCRs. Scalp TCRbeta sequences were cross-referenced with sorted blood CD4 and CD8 repertoires so that the CD4 or CD8 identity of scalp clones could be inferred. TCRdb stores this immuneACCESS table with in-frame sequences only. Part of the clones is absent; in the studies checked, under half of the shortfall reflects unresolved V genes, and no reason is known for the rest. Clone size and the V and J calls come from that table; the DNA yielded D and trimming. The sample table lists about 170,000 clones, less than 80% of them with a count of one. The top ten hold more than 9.5% of the sample.

The full study reports these points: Unlike mouse skin, where gammadelta T cells dominate, normal human skin contains resident alphabeta T cells that get sequenced too, which complicates analysis of the scalp TCR repertoire. Compared with normal scalp, lesional scalp had higher clonality and more expanded CD8+ clones, particularly in alopecia totalis/universalis, a pattern that suggests antigenic drive. TCR sequences shared between patients were less clear than in mice, possibly partly because of HLA diversity in the patient population.

This clone was recorded only once. This clone's antigen is unknown. Per-nucleotide qualities are absent, and no much larger clonotype sits a single base away. What the time point label conveys for this sample: baseline before oral tofacitinib. From alopecia areata patients, peripheral blood was collected along with lesional scalp punch biopsies. PBMCs were isolated by density centrifugation and stained for CD3, CD4 and CD8, after which CD4+ and CD8+ T cells were sorted on a FACSAria. The sequenced sample was CD8+ T cells sorted from blood, obtained at week 0. This clonotype originated in a human donor with alopecia areata.

The DNA reads TGTGCCTGGAGTGTGATCGGCCCCCAAGAGACCCAGTACTTC. Translated, this gives CAWSVIGPQETQYF. This sequence uses TRBV30 and TRBJ2-5, with the D gene call left open. CDR3 length: 14 amino acids, cysteine to phenylalanine. Only CDR3 DNA is held: 42 bases, read in frame from base 1. The germline V gene (reference sequence) yields GTSNPN for CDR1 and SVGIG for CDR2. At the junction V is shortened by 0 bases and J by 1 base, with 9 bases in between.